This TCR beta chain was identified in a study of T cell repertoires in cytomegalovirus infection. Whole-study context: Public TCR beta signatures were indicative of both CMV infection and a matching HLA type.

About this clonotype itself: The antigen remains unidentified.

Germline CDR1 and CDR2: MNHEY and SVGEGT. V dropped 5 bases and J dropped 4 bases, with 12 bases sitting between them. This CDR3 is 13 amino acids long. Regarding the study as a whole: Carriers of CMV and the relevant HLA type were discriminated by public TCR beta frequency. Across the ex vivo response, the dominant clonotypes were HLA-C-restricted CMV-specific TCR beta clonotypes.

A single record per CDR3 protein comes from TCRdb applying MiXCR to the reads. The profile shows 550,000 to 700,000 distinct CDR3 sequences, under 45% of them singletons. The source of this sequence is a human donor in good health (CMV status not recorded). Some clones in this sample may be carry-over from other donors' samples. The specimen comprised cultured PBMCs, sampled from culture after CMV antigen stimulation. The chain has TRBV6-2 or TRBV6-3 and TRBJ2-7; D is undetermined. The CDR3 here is CASSRGVGYEQYF. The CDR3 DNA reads TGTGCCAGCAGTCGAGGAGTTGGGTACGAGCAGTACTTC.